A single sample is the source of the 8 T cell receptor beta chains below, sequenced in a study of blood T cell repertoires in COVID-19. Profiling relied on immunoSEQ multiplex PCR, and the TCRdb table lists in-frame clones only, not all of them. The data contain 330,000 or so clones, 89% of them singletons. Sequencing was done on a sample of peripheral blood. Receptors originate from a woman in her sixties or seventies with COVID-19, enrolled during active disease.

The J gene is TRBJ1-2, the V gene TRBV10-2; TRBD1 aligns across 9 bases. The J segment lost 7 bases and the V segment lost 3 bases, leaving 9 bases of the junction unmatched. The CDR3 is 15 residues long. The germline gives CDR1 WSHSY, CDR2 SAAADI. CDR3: CASSDRNRGRFGYTF. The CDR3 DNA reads TGCGCCAGCAGTGACCGGAACAGGGGGCGTTTTGGCTACACCTTC.

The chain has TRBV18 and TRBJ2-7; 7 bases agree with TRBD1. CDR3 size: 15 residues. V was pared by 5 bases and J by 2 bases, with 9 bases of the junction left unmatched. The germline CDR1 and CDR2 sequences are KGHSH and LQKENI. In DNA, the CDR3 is TGTGCCAGCTCATCTGGGGGCCAGGGGGCCTACGAGCAGTACTTC. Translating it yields CASSSGGQGAYEQYF.

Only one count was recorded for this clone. The CDR3 sequence is CATKSHRDSGSSAFF. In nucleotides, the CDR3 is TGTGCCACCAAAAGCCACCGGGATTCGGGTTCATCGGCTTTCTTT. V and J are TRBV10-3 and TRBJ1-1; D gene unclear. Between the trimmed V and J ends, which lost 10 bases and 11 bases, there was a span of 29 bases. Germline CDR1 ENHRY, CDR2 SYGVKD. The CDR3 loop spans 15 amino acids.

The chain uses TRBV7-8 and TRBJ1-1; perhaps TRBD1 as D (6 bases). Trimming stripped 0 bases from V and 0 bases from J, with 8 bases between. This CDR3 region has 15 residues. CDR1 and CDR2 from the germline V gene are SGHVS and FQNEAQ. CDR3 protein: CASSLAGQLNTEAFF. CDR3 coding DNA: TGTGCCAGCAGCTTAGCCGGACAGTTGAACACTGAAGCTTTCTTT. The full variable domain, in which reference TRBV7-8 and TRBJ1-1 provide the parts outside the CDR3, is GAGVSQSPRYKVAKRGQDVALRCDPISGHVSLFWYQQALGQGPEFLTYFQNEAQLDKSGLPSDRFFAERPEGSVSTLKIQRTQQEDSAVYLCASSLAGQLNTEAFFGQGTRLTVV.

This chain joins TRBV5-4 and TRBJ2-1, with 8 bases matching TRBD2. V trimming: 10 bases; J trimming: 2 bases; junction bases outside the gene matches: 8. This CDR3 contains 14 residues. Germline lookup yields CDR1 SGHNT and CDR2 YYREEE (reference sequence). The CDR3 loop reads CAGVTGGPYNEQFF. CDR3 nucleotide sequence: TGTGCCGGGGTAACGGGGGGGCCCTACAATGAGCAGTTCTTC. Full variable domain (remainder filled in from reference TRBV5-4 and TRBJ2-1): ETGVTQSPTHLIKTRGQQVTLRCSSQSGHNTVSWYQQALGQGPQFIFQYYREEENGRGNFPPRFSGLQFPNYSSELNVNALELDDSALYLCAGVTGGPYNEQFFGPGTRLTVL.

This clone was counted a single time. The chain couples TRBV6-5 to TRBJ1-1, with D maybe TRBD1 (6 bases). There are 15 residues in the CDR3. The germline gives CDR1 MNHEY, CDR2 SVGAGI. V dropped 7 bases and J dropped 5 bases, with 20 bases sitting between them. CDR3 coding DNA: TGTGCCAGCACCGACAGGTGGGCCGGGCGGACTGAAGCTTTCTTT. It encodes CASTDRWAGRTEAFF.

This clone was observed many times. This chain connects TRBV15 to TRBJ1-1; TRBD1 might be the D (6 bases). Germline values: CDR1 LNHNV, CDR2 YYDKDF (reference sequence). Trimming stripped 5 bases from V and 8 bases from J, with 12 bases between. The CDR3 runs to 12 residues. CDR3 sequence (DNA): TGTGCCACCAGCTCCTCCGGGACAGAAGCTTTCTTT. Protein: CATSSSGTEAFF.

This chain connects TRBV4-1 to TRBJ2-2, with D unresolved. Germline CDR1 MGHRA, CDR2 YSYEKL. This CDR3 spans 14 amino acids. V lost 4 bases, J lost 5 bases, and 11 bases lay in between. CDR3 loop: CASSPTILTGELFF. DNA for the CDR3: TGCGCCAGCAGCCCAACTATCCTGACCGGGGAGCTGTTTTTT.